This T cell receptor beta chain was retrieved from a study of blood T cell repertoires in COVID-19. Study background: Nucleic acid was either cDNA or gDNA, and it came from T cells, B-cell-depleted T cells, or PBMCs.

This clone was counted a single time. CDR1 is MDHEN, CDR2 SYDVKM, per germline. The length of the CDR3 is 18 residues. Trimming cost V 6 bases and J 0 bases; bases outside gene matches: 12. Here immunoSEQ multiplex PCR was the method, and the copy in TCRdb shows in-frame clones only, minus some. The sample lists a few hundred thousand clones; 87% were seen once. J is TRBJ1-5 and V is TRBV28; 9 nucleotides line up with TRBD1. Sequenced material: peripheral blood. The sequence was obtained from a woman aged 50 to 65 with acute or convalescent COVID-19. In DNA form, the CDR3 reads TGTGCCAGCAGCACACCGGGACAGGGCCGCTTTAGCAATCAGCCCCAGCATTTT. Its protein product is CASSTPGQGRFSNQPQHF.